This is a list of T cell receptor beta chains from one sample in a study of T cells in narcolepsy. Using immunoSEQ multiplex PCR, the repertoire was profiled, and TCRdb retains in-frame clones only, with some absent. The table records over 30,000 clones, 70% to 85% of them present only once. The sequencing sample was made of CD45RA- memory CD4+ T cells from PBMCs. The receptors were sampled from a human donor with narcolepsy. Both conserved end residues are part of each CDR3. Each record gives: J gene, D gene, V gene, clone size, CDR3 DNA, CDR3 protein. A D gene is named only where the DNA matches it firmly. Clone size is shown for a subset of rows, as once, few, many or a class of expanded clone.

TRBJ2-7 TRBD1 TRBV4-3 few TGCGCCAGCAGCTCACGGACAGGTCCCTACGAGCAGTACTTC CASSSRTGPYEQYF
TRBJ2-3 TRBD2 TRBV7-9 NA TGTGCCAGCAGCCTCAGAGGCGGGGGGAGCACAGATACGCAGTATTTT CASSLRGGGSTDTQYF
TRBJ2-5 NA TRBV19 few TGTGCCAGTAGTACGCAGGGTCTTCAAGAGACCCAGTACTTC CASSTQGLQETQYF
TRBJ1-2 NA TRBV18 NA TGTGCCAGCTCACCACTCGGGGAAAGGGGTAACTATGGCTACACCTTC CASSPLGERGNYGYTF
TRBJ2-1 NA TRBV19 NA TGTGCCAGTAGCCTCCCGGGGCGGTTAGACAATGAGCAGTTCTTC CASSLPGRLDNEQFF
TRBJ2-1 NA TRBV5-1 NA TGCGCCAGCACCCCGACAATAGGGGGAGTCTCCAATGAGCAGTTCTTC CASTPTIGGVSNEQFF
TRBJ2-7 NA TRBV6-6 few TGTGCCACCAGTGGCGGTTACGAGCAGTACTTC CATSGGYEQYF
TRBJ1-3 NA TRBV21-1 few TGTGCCAGCAGCAGACGGACCGATTCCCTCCATCAATCTGGAAACACCATATATTTT CASSRRTDSLHQSGNTIYF
TRBJ2-1 TRBD2 TRBV25-1 NA TGTGCCAGCAGTGGGATAGCGGGGGATGTGGGGGGGGTTGAGCAGTTCTTC CASSGIAGDVGGVEQFF
TRBJ2-7 NA TRBV5-3 NA TGTGCCAGAAGCTGCGGGGTATATCAGGACTACGAGCAGTACTTC CARSCGVYQDYEQYF
TRBJ2-3 TRBD2 TRBV30 NA TGTGCCTGGAGCCTTGGGGGAGTGGGAGGGACAGATACGCAGTATTTT CAWSLGGVGGTDTQYF
TRBJ1-2 NA TRBV5-6 NA TGTGCCAGCAGCTTGGACGGGATAGTGTCTAACTATGGCTACACCTTC CASSLDGIVSNYGYTF
TRBJ1-4 TRBD1 TRBV2 few TGTGCCAGCAGTAATCCGACAGGGAGGAGTGAAAAACTGTTTTTT CASSNPTGRSEKLFF
TRBJ2-7 NA TRBV11-1 NA TGTGCCAGCAGCTTTCGGGTCGGCAGCGAGCAGTACTTC CASSFRVGSEQYF
TRBJ2-3 NA TRBV5-1 NA TGCGCCAGCAGCTCGGAGCGCACAGATACGCAGTATTTT CASSSERTDTQYF
TRBJ2-5 TRBD2 TRBV4-3 NA TGCGCCAGCAGCCAAGAATTGGGAGGGGAGACCCAGTACTTC CASSQELGGETQYF
TRBJ2-7 TRBD2 TRBV18 NA TGTGCCAGCTCACCGACTAGCGGGGGGGCCTACGAGCAGTACTTC CASSPTSGGAYEQYF
TRBJ2-7 TRBD2 TRBV7-2 NA TGTGCCAGCAGCCCTTGGACTAGCGGTGTATACGAGCAGTACTTC CASSPWTSGVYEQYF
TRBJ2-1 NA TRBV27 NA TGTGCCAGCAGTTTAAAGTCGGGTCTTAATGAGCAGTTCTTC CASSLKSGLNEQFF
TRBJ1-3 NA TRBV6-6 NA TGTGCCAGCACCCCAGCGGGGAAGTTAGACACCATATATTTT CASTPAGKLDTIYF
TRBJ1-3 NA TRBV10-1 NA TGCGCCAGCAGAGAGGTAGGGTCTGGAAACACCATATATTTT CASREVGSGNTIYF
TRBJ2-3 NA TRBV27 NA TGTGCCAGCAGTTGGGGCGGGGGCACAGATACGCAGTATTTT CASSWGGGTDTQYF
TRBJ1-1 NA TRBV6-5 NA TGTGCCAGCAGTCGTATCAAGGCAGGAGCTTTCTTT CASSRIKAGAFF
TRBJ2-5 NA TRBV19 NA TGTGCCAGTAGTCAGGCCGGCGCAGAGACCCAGTACTTC CASSQAGAETQYF
TRBJ2-3 TRBD2 TRBV5-4 NA TGTGCCAGCAGATCACGCGGGGGGTTGGGAACAGATACGCAGTATTTT CASRSRGGLGTDTQYF
TRBJ1-6 NA TRBV19 NA TGTGCCAGTAGTATAATGGGCAGAAATTCACCCCTCCACTTT CASSIMGRNSPLHF
TRBJ2-2 NA TRBV7-2 NA TGTGCCAGCAGCTTAGCGCTCGGGGCCACCGGGGAGCTGTTTTTT CASSLALGATGELFF
TRBJ2-7 TRBD1 TRBV4-1 NA TGCGCCAGCAGCCAAGACCCGGACAGGGGTACCCCCTACGAGCAGTACTTC CASSQDPDRGTPYEQYF
TRBJ1-2 TRBD1 TRBV18 NA TGTGCCAGCTCACCGAACGGACAGGGAAATGGCTACACCTTC CASSPNGQGNGYTF
TRBJ1-6 TRBD1 TRBV7-2 NA TGTGCCAGCAGCCCAGTCAGGGGGAGCTCCTATAATTCACCCCTCCACTTT CASSPVRGSSYNSPLHF
TRBJ1-2 NA TRBV4-2 NA TGTGCCAGCAGCCCGCGTACCAGGGAAACTAACTATGGCTACACCTTC CASSPRTRETNYGYTF
TRBJ1-6 TRBD1 TRBV9 NA TGTGCCAGCAGCCTCGACAGGGATCGCTCACCCCTCCACTTT CASSLDRDRSPLHF
TRBJ1-6 NA TRBV9 NA TGTGCCAGCAGCGCGGCGGGACTTAATTTCAATTCACCCCTCCACTTT CASSAAGLNFNSPLHF
TRBJ2-1 NA TRBV5-1 NA TGCGCCAGCACCCAGGGGAATGAGCAGTTCTTC CASTQGNEQFF
TRBJ1-5 NA TRBV11-3 NA TGTGCCAGCAGCTTACTGGGCGCGGGTCAGCCCCAGCATTTT CASSLLGAGQPQHF
TRBJ2-7 TRBD2 TRBV11-2 NA TGTGCCAGCAGCTTAGGGACTAGGACCTTCTACGAGCAGTACTTC CASSLGTRTFYEQYF
TRBJ2-7 NA TRBV6-5 once TGTGCCAGCAGCAAGTTCTACGAGCAGTACTTC CASSKFYEQYF
TRBJ2-7 TRBD1 TRBV5-1 NA TGCGCCAGCAGCTACGACAGGGGACCCTACGAGCAGTACTTC CASSYDRGPYEQYF
TRBJ1-2 NA TRBV7-8 NA TGTGCCAGCAGCTTACGTGCTTTCGCAGCTAACTATGGCTACACCTTC CASSLRAFAANYGYTF
TRBJ2-3 TRBD2 TRBV6-1 NA TGTGCCAGCACGGCGGGAGTGGATACGCAGTATTTT CASTAGVDTQYF
TRBJ1-2 NA TRBV2 NA TGTGCCAGCAGTGAAGCGCCAGTTGGCTACACCTTC CASSEAPVGYTF
TRBJ2-7 TRBD1 TRBV19 NA TGTGCCAGTACTCCGGGACAGGGCCTAAAAGGGGGCTACGAGCAGTACTTC CASTPGQGLKGGYEQYF
TRBJ1-6 TRBD1 TRBV5-6 few TGTGCCAGCAGCTTCCGGGACAGGGTCTATTCACCCCTCCACTTT CASSFRDRVYSPLHF
TRBJ2-7 TRBD2 TRBV7-2 NA TGTGCCAGCAGCTTGACCGGGACTAGCGGGGAGTACGAGCAGTACTTC CASSLTGTSGEYEQYF
TRBJ1-1 NA TRBV5-6 NA TGTGCCAGCAGCTTGGTGTGGGGGAGCACTGAAGCTTTCTTT CASSLVWGSTEAFF
TRBJ2-1 NA TRBV21-1 NA TGTGCCAGCAGCAAACCCCTAGCGGGGTCACATGAGCAGTTCTTC CASSKPLAGSHEQFF
TRBJ1-5 NA TRBV7-2 NA TGTGCCAGCAGCTTAGCAGGGGATCAGCCCCAGCATTTT CASSLAGDQPQHF
TRBJ2-2 NA TRBV25-1 NA TGTGCCAGCAGTGCCGACTTCACCGGGGAGCTGTTTTTT CASSADFTGELFF
TRBJ2-2 TRBD1 TRBV19 NA TGTGCCAGTAGTTTACCCCGACAGGGCGGGAACACCGGGGAGCTGTTTTTT CASSLPRQGGNTGELFF
TRBJ2-5 NA TRBV7-2 NA TGTGCCAGCCTCCAGGGGGGCCGGGGAGAGACCCAGTACTTC CASLQGGRGETQYF
TRBJ1-5 TRBD1 TRBV18 once TGTGCCAGCCAACAGGGGGGAGCTAGTCAGCCCCAGCATTTT CASQQGGASQPQHF
TRBJ1-6 NA TRBV30 NA TGTGCCTGGAACGTTGCCCGGGGGAATTCACCCCTCCACTTT CAWNVARGNSPLHF
TRBJ1-1 NA TRBV10-1 NA TGCGCCAGCAGTGATTCTCGCACTGAAGCTTTCTTT CASSDSRTEAFF